This T cell receptor beta chain was profiled in a study of T cell responses to AZD1222 COVID-19 vaccine. A few counts support this clone. The antigen remains undetermined. Study observations and caveats: Repertoire sampling occurred only after the peak T cell response. At baseline, seropositivity was found in only six AZD1222 recipients. Possibly, clonal diversity was underestimated; donors were largely white British and included more females. Of spike-specific TCRs, nearly half reportedly target regions left unmutated in variants.

The V end lost 5 bases, the J end lost 0 bases, and 14 bases lay between the germline ends. Per germline, CDR1 LNHDA and CDR2 SQIVND (reference sequence). The CDR3 totals 16 residues. The repertoire was sequenced with immunoSEQ multiplex PCR; TCRdb's copy has only in-frame clones and lacks some. The sample lists about 140,000 clones, roughly 90% occurring once. The sample here was peripheral blood, taken on day 0 of AZD1222 vaccination. The chain has TRBV19 and TRBJ1-3; D is unclear. The receptor's source is an adult in good health. Written as DNA, the CDR3 is TGTGCCAGTAGTCTAGGAACCGCTGACTCTGGAAACACCATATATTTT. Its protein product is CASSLGTADSGNTIYF.